The sequence of this T cell receptor (beta chain) was determined in a study of Graves' ophthalmopathy and Graves' hyperthyroidism (dated by TCRdb to 2016 to 2019). About the study as a whole: Peripheral blood was collected at initial diagnosis, before any treatment. The study used signatures of the TCR beta repertoire to tell Graves' ophthalmopathy apart from Graves' hyperthyroidism and to predict which patients would progress to ophthalmopathy. In total, approximately 130 blood samples were TCR-sequenced: some 40 ophthalmopathy, approximately 80 hyperthyroidism and about 17 hyperthyroidism-to-ophthalmopathy patients. To explore V-J signatures that separate ophthalmopathy from hyperthyroidism, a discovery set of approximately 100 patients was enrolled, consisting of 40 to 45 with ophthalmopathy and some 56 with stable hyperthyroidism. An independent validation cohort comprised 18 hyperthyroidism patients and roughly 15 patients who later progressed from hyperthyroidism to ophthalmopathy. In six or seven hyperthyroidism patients, the T-cell repertoires found in thyroid tissue were compared with those found in blood. Following sample collection, hyperthyroidism patients were given methimazole at a starting dose of 30 mg daily, and ophthalmopathy patients were given high-dose intravenous methylprednisolone. The roughly 100 discovery patients were divided at random into training and test sets in a 7:3 ratio.

Hyperthyroidism was considered stable if no progression to ophthalmopathy occurred within 18 months of follow-up. The hyperthyroidism patients were 18 to 65 years old and newly diagnosed, with a disease duration of less than 2 months. Patients with other autoimmune diseases, uncontrolled infections, pregnancy or lactation were excluded. Diagnosis was based on clinical symptoms, serum thyroxine, TRAb, thyroid ultrasound and orbital computed tomography. PBMCs were isolated from around 10 ml of fresh peripheral blood by Ficoll-Paque density gradient centrifugation. Total RNA was extracted with Trizol reagent and quality-checked on an Agilent 2100 Bioanalyzer. Measured from the cysteine to the phenylalanine, the CDR3 is 14 residues long. Kept here is only the CDR3 DNA, which spans 42 bases and is read in frame from base 1. The germline V gene gives CDR1 as SGHTA and CDR2 as FQGNSA. The germline ends are 16 bases apart after V is trimmed by 5 bases and J by 6 bases.

For repertoire sequencing, TCR beta CDR3 regions were amplified from RNA transcripts. The first round was an RT-PCR using HTBI primers with the Qiagen OneStep RT-PCR kit, and this first round was followed by a second-round multiplex PCR, then size selection and purification. Libraries were sequenced paired-end with 100 bp reads on an Illumina HiSeq2000. In the source study's methods: SOAPnuke was used to process the reads, removing any read that contained adapters or uncalled bases, had a mean Phred below 15, or lacked an exact match to the constant primer or identifier. High-quality paired reads were merged with COPE v1.2.5. Each unique nucleotide sequence was treated as a clonotype, and MiTCR v1.1 was used to align the clonotypes to the IMGT TRB V, D and J references. The analysis was limited to V-J combinations with a frequency above 0.0001, which together covered about 99% of the repertoires. For each V-J combination, a TCR clonal expansion and chaos score was defined as F50 clonal expansion divided by the chaos observed in the TCRdist matrix. Welch's t-statistics and random forest were used to reduce features to about a dozen V-J combinations, which were fed into a naive Bayes classifier. Thyroid-blood repertoire similarity was quantified with the Morisita-Horn index. The raw public reads went through TCRdb reprocessing: fastp at Q25, MiXCR clone calling, in-frame beta chains kept. Each entry merges the rows of one CDR3 protein and shows their most common DNA and genes. The V and J calls, along with clone size, are taken from TCRdb and not from the paper's own processing. This sample lists about 420,000 distinct CDR3 sequences; approximately 21% were detected once. Jointly, the top ten make up roughly 3% of the sample.

What the study reported, not specific to this receptor: Most expanded thyroid clonotypes with frequency above 0.001 were also detected in blood, suggesting blood repertoires may reflect the thyroid immune response. In validation, the model predicted ophthalmopathy progression with roughly 68% sensitivity and approximately 72% specificity; roughly eleven predicted patients were CT-confirmed with GO in a median of roughly 6.8 months. In cross-validation, the 13-signature model distinguished ophthalmopathy from stable hyperthyroidism with approximately 85% sensitivity and about 84% specificity, and in the test set the corresponding values were approximately 80% and 75%. No statistical method was used to predetermine the sample size, and group allocation was not hidden from the investigators.

This clonotype occurred many times. Its antigen is unknown. No much larger clone is present one base from it, and per-base qualities are unavailable. The sequence was obtained from a young woman with stable Graves' hyperthyroidism. Donor details come from another sample of the same person, matched by shared clones. The chain is encoded by TRBV7-2 joined to TRBJ2-5, with no confident D gene call. Sequencing used peripheral blood. The bases are TGTGCCAGCAGCCCACGACTGTCTACTCAGACCCAGTACTTC. Its translation is CASSPRLSTQTQYF.